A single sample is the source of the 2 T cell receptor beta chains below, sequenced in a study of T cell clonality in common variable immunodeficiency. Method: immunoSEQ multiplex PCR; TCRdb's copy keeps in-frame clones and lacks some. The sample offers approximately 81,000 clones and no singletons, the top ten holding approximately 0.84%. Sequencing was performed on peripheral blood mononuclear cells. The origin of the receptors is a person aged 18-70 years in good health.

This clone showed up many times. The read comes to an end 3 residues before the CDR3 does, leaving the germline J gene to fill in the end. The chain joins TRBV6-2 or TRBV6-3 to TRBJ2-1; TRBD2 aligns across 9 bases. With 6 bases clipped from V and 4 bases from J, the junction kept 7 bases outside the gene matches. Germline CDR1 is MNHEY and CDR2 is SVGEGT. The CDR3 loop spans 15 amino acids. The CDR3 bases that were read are TGTGCCAGCAGATTTAGCGGGAGCCCTTACAATGAG. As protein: CASRFSGSPYNE. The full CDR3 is CASRFSGSPYNEQFF.

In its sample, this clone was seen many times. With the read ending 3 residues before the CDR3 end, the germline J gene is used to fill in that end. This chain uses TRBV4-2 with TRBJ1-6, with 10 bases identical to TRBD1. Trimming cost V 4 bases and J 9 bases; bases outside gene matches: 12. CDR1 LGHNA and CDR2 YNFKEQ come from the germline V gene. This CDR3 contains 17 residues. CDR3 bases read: TGTGCCAGCAGCCCCGACAGGGGGCAAGGGATAGTTTCACCC. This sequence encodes CASSPDRGQGIVSP. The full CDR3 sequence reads CASSPDRGQGIVSPLHF.